The present entry profiles one T cell receptor beta chain with its context. Its specificity is not known. The data are from a study of radiation and T cells in renal cell carcinoma. Germline CDR1 reads MNHNY; CDR2 reads SVGAGI (reference sequence). Deletions cut 7 bases from V and 3 bases from J, with 20 bases between. This CDR3 comprises 16 residues. As for time point: blood 2 weeks post-SBRT. Specified treatment: 15 Gy SBRT to primary tumor, nephrectomy 4 weeks later. TCRdb's table, derived via immunoSEQ multiplex PCR, lists solely in-frame clones and lacks some. Of more than 100,000 clones in the sample, 88% were seen once. Broader study findings: Pretreatment tumor biopsies were lacking, so baseline clonotypes are unknown.

The sequence came from a woman aged 65 to 85 with renal cell carcinoma. The chain joins TRBV6-6 to TRBJ2-3; possibly TRBD1 or TRBD2 for D (6 bases each). The source was blood, collected from a patient whose treatment included radiotherapy and nephrectomy. CDR3 nucleotides: TGTGCCAGCATCAAGGTGGGGGGCAGGGGAACAGATACGCAGTATTTT. This translates into CASIKVGGRGTDTQYF.